This record covers a single T cell receptor (beta chain). Its target is not known. The CDR3 is made up of 13 amino acids. Germline V lookup: CDR1 SEHNR, CDR2 FQNEAQ (reference sequence). The J segment lost 10 bases and the V segment lost 6 bases, leaving 9 bases of the junction unmatched. The data originate from a study of Siglec-9 on CD8 T cells in melanoma. Notes on the study in general: Siglec-9 reportedly marks and regulates an effector memory CD8+ T-cell subset apparently accumulating in melanoma tumors.

The protocol was immunoSEQ multiplex PCR, while the TCRdb copy is restricted to in-frame clones and leaves out a portion. The top ten hold approximately 1.8% of the sample, which has around 39,000 clones, approximately 84% seen once. The TCR comes from a human donor in good health. The specimen was Siglec-9- CD8+ T cells sorted from blood. This sequence joins TRBV7-9 and TRBJ2-5; 9 bases are shared with TRBD1. CDR3 protein: CASSQRDRDNQYF. The DNA for the CDR3 is TGTGCCAGCAGTCAGCGGGACAGGGATAACCAGTACTTC.